What follows describes a single T cell receptor (beta chain). No cognate antigen has been identified for it. No much larger clonotype is one base removed from it; base qualities were not supplied. This sample was included in a study of shared clonotypes between healthy human individuals (dated by TCRdb to 2020 to 2021). With regard to the full study: A couple of women and a few men aged 18 to 49 years were included in the cohort. The study deeply sequenced blood TCR repertoires of about 5 healthy adults to estimate repertoire size and the extent of clonotype sharing between individuals. To increase sequencing depth and limit assay-specific biases, TCR repertoire library preparation and sequencing were carried out by different laboratories using diverse techniques. Per donor, leukapheresis produced somewhere between about 0.94 and 9.5 billion PBMCs. The study at large found these results: Because the study included only a small number of donors, the genetic and exposure-history diversity represented was limited. Pairwise subsampling led to the expectation that sequencing depth would affect the degree of clonotype sharing among donors. Sampling was limited to blood, and TCR repertoires in tissue likely differ from TCR repertoires in blood.

The germline V gene sets CDR1 to SGHTA and CDR2 to FQGNSA. Inclusive of the bounding cysteine and phenylalanine, the CDR3 is 16 residues long. The CDR3 DNA has 48 bases and is translated from base 1. Unmatched junction bases come to 11, with V trimmed by 2 bases and J by 9 bases. Healthy HIV-negative adults with no recently reported acute infections or vaccinations were included as donors. All donors were Caucasian adults living in Nashville, Tennessee, USA. For unsorted samples, some 90 million PBMCs were counted and genomic DNA was extracted with the QIAamp DNA Blood Mini kit. Blood was obtained by leukapheresis, after which PBMCs were separated by Ficoll-Histopaque density gradient centrifugation and cryopreserved in liquid nitrogen vapor phase. Using the deep immunoSEQ assay, TCR CDR3 regions were amplified from genomic DNA by multiplex PCR. For each cell subset, the extracted genomic DNA was distributed evenly across all wells of several immunoSEQ 96-well plates, and each plate served as one replicate. For unsorted PBMC, each replicate PCR was loaded with roughly 330 ng genomic DNA, equivalent to around 30,000 T cell genomes. Ten immunoSEQ deep assay plates were used to sequence the unsorted PBMC genomic DNA. Purified libraries were quantified with a Qubit 3.0 fluorometer, sized on a Bioanalyzer 2100, and re-quantified with the KAPA Library Quantification kit. Every immunoSEQ 96-well plate was sequenced on a dedicated single-read 150-cycle Illumina NextSeq 550 flow cell. Per the authors' processing: Because the immunoSEQ output held only junctional sequences and lacked quality scores, the filtering could not match the filtering applied to full-length reads. To assign V/J genes and CDR3, sequences were annotated against IMGT germline references using PyIR, a Python wrapper for IgBLAST v1.9. Reads with weak V/J assignments (E-value above 1e-6), missing CDR3, stop codons, out-of-frame junctions, or ambiguous translated residues were removed. V3J clonotypes were defined by identical inferred V gene, J gene, and CDR3 amino acid sequence. Percentage overlap between repertoires was computed as shared unique clonotypes divided by the size of the smaller repertoire. Three approaches were used to assess repertoire richness: RTK rarefaction, the Chao1 estimator, and Recon v2.1 estimates of unobserved clonotypes. TCRdb limited this immuneACCESS table to in-frame rearrangements with V and J called. A share of clones is missing; checked studies link under half to unresolved V genes, and the rest is unexplained. V, J and clone size reflect that table, while D and trimming were determined from the DNA. A total of 400,000 to 550,000 clones appear in this sample, 70% to 85% of them only once. The ten largest make up over 9.5% of the sample.

The specimen was PBMCs. The chain joins TRBV7-2 to TRBJ2-1, with TRBD2 identical over 9 junction bases. The sequence was collected from a woman in her forties in good health. Some clones in this sample may be carry-over from other donors' samples. This receptor carries the CDR3 CASSLSASGVMGEQFF. The nucleotide sequence reads as follows: TGTGCCAGCAGCTTAAGTGCTAGCGGGGTGATGGGTGAGCAGTTCTTC.